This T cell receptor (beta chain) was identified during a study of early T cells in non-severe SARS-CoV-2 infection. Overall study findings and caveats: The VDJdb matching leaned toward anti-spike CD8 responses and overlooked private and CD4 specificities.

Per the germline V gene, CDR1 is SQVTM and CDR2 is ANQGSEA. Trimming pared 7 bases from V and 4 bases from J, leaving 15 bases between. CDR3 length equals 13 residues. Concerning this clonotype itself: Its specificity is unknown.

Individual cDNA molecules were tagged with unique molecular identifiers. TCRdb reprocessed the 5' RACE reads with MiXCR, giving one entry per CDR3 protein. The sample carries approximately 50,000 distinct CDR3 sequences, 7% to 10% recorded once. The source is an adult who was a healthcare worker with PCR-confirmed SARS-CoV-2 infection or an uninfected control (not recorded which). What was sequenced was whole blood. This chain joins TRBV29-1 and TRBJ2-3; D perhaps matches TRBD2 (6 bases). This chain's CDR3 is CSGSLAYPDTQYF. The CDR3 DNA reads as TGCAGCGGGAGTCTAGCGTACCCAGATACGCAGTATTTT.